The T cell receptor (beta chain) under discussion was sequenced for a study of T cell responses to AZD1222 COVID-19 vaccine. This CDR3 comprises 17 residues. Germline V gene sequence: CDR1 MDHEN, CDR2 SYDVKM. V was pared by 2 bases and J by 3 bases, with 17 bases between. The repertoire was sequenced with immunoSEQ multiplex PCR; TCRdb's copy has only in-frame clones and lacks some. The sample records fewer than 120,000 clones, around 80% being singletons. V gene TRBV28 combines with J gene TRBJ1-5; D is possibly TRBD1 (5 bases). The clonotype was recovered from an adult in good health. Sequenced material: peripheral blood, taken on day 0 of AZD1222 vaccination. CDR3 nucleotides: TGTGCCAGCAGTTTAGGGTGGAAACCAGGGTACAATCAGCCCCAGCATTTT. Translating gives CASSLGWKPGYNQPQHF.